Below, 21 T cell receptor beta chains from the same sample are listed, as sequenced in a study of blood T cell repertoires in COVID-19. Sequencing used immunoSEQ multiplex PCR; TCRdb keeps in-frame clones, though not all of them. Among under 200,000 clones listed, about 85% were seen once. Sequencing was carried out using PBMCs or T cells enriched from blood (not recorded which). Receptor source: a woman in her thirties or forties in a cohort exposed to, infected with or recovered from COVID-19 (not recorded which).

The chain joins TRBV6-1 to TRBJ2-2; TRBD2 matches at 8 bases. Trimming cost V 8 bases and J 2 bases; bases outside gene matches: 7. Looked up from germline, CDR1 is MNHNS and CDR2 is SASEGT. The CDR3 is made up of 15 amino acids. The CDR3 DNA reads TGTGCCAGCGCGGCCCTAGCGGGTAACACCGGGGAGCTGTTTTTT. It yields the protein CASAALAGNTGELFF.

The sample holds one count of this clone. V gene TRBV5-6 combines with J gene TRBJ2-1; 7 positions match TRBD1. CDR3 length: 15 amino acids. The germline V gene encodes CDR1 SGHDT and CDR2 YYEEEE. Unmatched junction bases numbered 7, after V lost 4 bases and J lost 3 bases. The CDR3 nucleotides are TGTGCCAGCAGCCACCTGGGGACAGACTACAATGAGCAGTTCTTC. It specifies CASSHLGTDYNEQFF.

This clone has a single count. This rearrangement joins TRBV15 to TRBJ1-4; 7 positions match TRBD1. The CDR3 loop spans 15 amino acids. The V segment lost 3 bases and the J segment 3 bases; nucleotides outside the gene matches: 4. Germline V CDR1 and CDR2: LNHNV, YYDKDF (reference sequence). For the CDR3, the DNA is TGTGCCACCAGCAGTCGACAGGGCGCTAATGAAAAACTGTTTTTT. Its protein product is CATSSRQGANEKLFF.

V usage is TRBV15 and J usage is TRBJ2-7; 8 bases line up with TRBD1. V dropped 0 bases and J dropped 7; count of bases not matched to a gene: 8. CDR1 LNHNV and CDR2 YYDKDF come from the germline V gene (reference sequence). The CDR3 runs to 15 residues. The CDR3 nucleotides read TGTGCCACCAGCAGAGATCTTCAGGGGGCGCGGGAGCAGTACTTC. It encodes CATSRDLQGAREQYF.

CDR3 protein: CASSQLRGTEAFF. CDR3 coding DNA: TGTGCCAGCAGTCAGCTACGGGGGACTGAAGCTTTCTTT. The V gene is TRBV27, the J gene TRBJ1-1; tentative D call: TRBD1 (5 bases). This CDR3 is built from 13 residues. With 5 bases removed from V and 5 bases from J, the gap between germline ends came to 12 bases. CDR1 MNHEY and CDR2 SMNVEV come from the germline V gene (reference sequence).

The rearrangement uses TRBV27 and TRBJ1-1; 8 bases are a match to TRBD1. The V segment lost 1 base and the J segment 5 bases; nucleotides outside the gene matches: 9. There are 16 residues in the CDR3. CDR1 and CDR2 (germline): MNHEY, SMNVEV (reference sequence). CDR3 in amino acids: CASSLWGDRGGTEAFF. The CDR3, as DNA: TGTGCCAGCAGTTTATGGGGAGACAGGGGAGGAACTGAAGCTTTCTTT.

CDR3 sequence (DNA): TGTGCCAGCAGTGCCTCGGACAGGGGTAGCAATCAGCCCCAGCATTTT. Translation: CASSASDRGSNQPQHF. This chain uses TRBV6-1 with TRBJ1-5, with 9 bases identical to TRBD1. This CDR3 spans 16 amino acids. CDR1 is MNHNS, CDR2 SASEGT, per germline. V was clipped by 4 bases and J by 0 bases; unmatched bases: 4.

The chain has TRBV24-1 and TRBJ1-2; D gene uncertain. V was cut by 7 bases and J by 8 bases, with 10 bases left in between. Germline V CDR1 and CDR2: KGHDR, SFDVKD. The CDR3 runs 11 residues. This CDR3 reads CATRNNFGYTF. The CDR3 region has the DNA TGTGCCACCAGAAATAACTTCGGCTACACCTTC.

A single count supports this clone. The V and J genes are TRBV27 and TRBJ2-7; weak D call: TRBD1 (5 bases). This CDR3 has 14 residues. V dropped 3 bases and J dropped 4 bases, with 13 bases sitting between them. Germline V gene data show CDR1 as MNHEY and CDR2 as SMNVEV (reference sequence). The CDR3 reads CASSFGAGRYEQYF. CDR3 in DNA: TGTGCCAGCAGTTTTGGGGCAGGGCGGTACGAGCAGTACTTC.

This sequence joins TRBV5-1 and TRBJ2-7; D might be TRBD2 (6 bases). The CDR3 has 13 amino acids. Germline CDR1 SGHRS, CDR2 YFSETQ. Trimming left V 1 base short and J 3 bases short, with 8 bases between. This chain's CDR3 is CASSLQGGYEQYF. The CDR3 DNA follows: TGCGCCAGCAGCTTGCAGGGAGGCTACGAGCAGTACTTC.

The CDR3 DNA follows: TGCGCCAGCAGCCAAACGGGAGATGGGGCTGGGGCCAACGTCCTGACTTTC. Residues: CASSQTGDGAGANVLTF. The chain combines TRBV4-3 with TRBJ2-6; tentatively, D is TRBD2 (6 bases). Germline V gene data show CDR1 as LGHNA and CDR2 as YSLEER. Trimming removed 2 bases at V and 2 bases at J, with 13 bases between. The CDR3 consists of 17 residues.

This chain links TRBV30 with TRBJ1-5; D might be TRBD1 (5 bases). The CDR3 spans 12 residues. Germline V gene sequence: CDR1 GTSNPN, CDR2 SVGIG (reference sequence). Trimming stripped 4 bases from V and 6 bases from J, with 10 bases between. CDR3 DNA sequence: TGTGCCTGGAATCGGGGGACTCAGCCCCAGCATTTT. As protein: CAWNRGTQPQHF.

The chain links TRBV3-1 (or the pseudogene TRBV3-2) to TRBJ1-2, with D unclear. The CDR3 extends over 17 amino acids. CDR1 is LGHDT and CDR2 is YNNKEL in the germline V gene (reference sequence). Trimming removed 3 bases from V and 0 bases from J, with 17 bases in between. The CDR3 is CASSQSYHSPANYGYTF. CDR3 DNA: TGTGCCAGCAGCCAGTCATACCACAGCCCAGCTAACTATGGCTACACCTTC.

The sample holds one count of this clone. This sequence joins TRBV11-2 and TRBJ2-1; the match to TRBD1 covers 7 bases. CDR1 and CDR2 from the germline V gene are SGHAT and FQNNGV. The CDR3 runs to 16 residues. With V trimmed by 1 base and J by 2 bases, 5 bases remained unmatched. As DNA, the CDR3 is TGTGCCAGCAGCTTAGTGCCGGGACAGACCTACAATGAGCAGTTCTTC. This codes for CASSLVPGQTYNEQFF.

V usage is TRBV7-6 and J usage is TRBJ2-3; D may be TRBD2 (6 bases). The germline V gene has CDR1 SGHVS and CDR2 FNYEAQ. The CDR3 length is 14 residues. With 1 base removed from V and 6 bases from J, the gap between germline ends came to 11 bases. CDR3 nucleotide sequence: TGTGCCAGCAGCTTAGGAGGCGGGGCCGATACGCAGTATTTT. Translated, it gives CASSLGGGADTQYF.

V and J are TRBV21-1 and TRBJ2-1; TRBD2 is the table's D call, not checked against the DNA. TRBV21-1 constitutes a pseudogene. This CDR3 has 20 residues. In nucleotides, the CDR3 is TGTGCCAGCAGCCGCGATGGAATGGTTGGAGGATCGCCTGACGCTCATGAGCAGTTCTTC. This translates into CASSRDGMVGGSPDAHEQFF.

This clone has only one observation. This chain joins TRBV7-9 and TRBJ1-6, with D tentatively TRBD1 (5 bases). The germline V and J ends were trimmed by 5 bases and 13 bases, with 21 bases remaining between them. This CDR3 spans 15 amino acids. Germline-derived CDR1 and CDR2 are SEHNR and FQNEAQ (reference sequence). CDR3 in amino acids: CASSPDGHANWPLHF. The CDR3, as DNA: TGTGCCAGCAGCCCAGATGGACATGCAAATTGGCCCCTCCACTTT.

The V gene is TRBV24-1, the J gene TRBJ1-4; unclear D gene. The CDR3 is made up of 12 amino acids. Per the germline V gene, CDR1 is KGHDR and CDR2 is SFDVKD. Trimming shortened V by 4 bases and J by 6 bases, and 5 bases separated the two germline ends. DNA for the CDR3: TGTGCCACCAGTGAGGCAGATGAAAAACTGTTTTTT. Its translation is CATSEADEKLFF.

J is TRBJ2-7 and V is TRBV15; 9 bases align to TRBD1. Looked up from germline, CDR1 is LNHNV and CDR2 is YYDKDF (reference sequence). V lost 1 base to trimming and J lost 4 bases; unmatched junction nucleotides: 8. The CDR3 length is 16 residues. The DNA for the CDR3 is TGTGCCACCAGCAGAGGTACAGGGGGCAATCAATACGAGCAGTACTTC. Its translation: CATSRGTGGNQYEQYF.

The gene calls are TRBV28 and TRBJ1-4; a weak D match, TRBD1 (5 bases). CDR3 length: 14 residues. Germline V gene sequence: CDR1 MDHEN, CDR2 SYDVKM. Trimming took off 6 bases at V and 7 bases at J, with 15 bases between the two ends. CDR3 sequence: CASRPRVRREKLFF. The CDR3 bases are TGTGCCAGCAGGCCCAGGGTACGTCGTGAAAAACTGTTTTTT.

The chain's CDR3 is CASSLYLRGGYEQYF. CDR3 sequence (DNA): TGTGCCAGCAGCTTGTATCTTAGGGGGGGATACGAGCAGTACTTC. V and J are TRBV5-8 and TRBJ2-7, with a tentative D call TRBD2 (7 bases). Germline values: CDR1 SGHTS, CDR2 YDEGEE. V was trimmed by 1 base and J by 4 bases, leaving 15 bases between them. The CDR3 contains 15 residues.